This T cell receptor beta chain was recovered during a study of cytomegalovirus exposure and HLA in healthy donors. General study findings and limits: Beyond CMV serostatus, there was no information to go on about immune exposure. What a later analysis showed was that several of the most significant clusters appeared linked to common viral pathogens.

Details on this clone: Its antigen is still unknown.

In the PCR, 60 Vbeta and 13 Jbeta primers were used. Using immunoSEQ multiplex PCR, the repertoire was profiled, and TCRdb retains in-frame clones only, with some absent. The sample carries around 150,000 clones, about 86% recorded once. CDR1 and CDR2 (germline): SGHRS, YFSETQ. This CDR3 contains 14 residues. V shed 4 bases and J shed 4 bases, with 15 bases lying between them. The material sequenced was PBMCs. The rearrangement joins TRBV5-1 to TRBJ2-7; TRBD1 might be the D (6 bases). The receptor's source is a man in his forties in good health and CMV-seropositive. In DNA, the CDR3 is TGCGCCAGCAGCGTCCGGGACACTGTTTACGAGCAGTACTTC. Encoded protein: CASSVRDTVYEQYF. The full variable domain, its missing parts supplied by reference TRBV5-1 and TRBJ2-7, is KAGVTQTPRYLIKTRGQQVTLSCSPISGHRSVSWYQQTPGQGLQFLFEYFSETQRNKGNFPGRFSGRQFSNSRSEMNVSTLELGDSALYLCASSVRDTVYEQYFGPGTRLTVT.